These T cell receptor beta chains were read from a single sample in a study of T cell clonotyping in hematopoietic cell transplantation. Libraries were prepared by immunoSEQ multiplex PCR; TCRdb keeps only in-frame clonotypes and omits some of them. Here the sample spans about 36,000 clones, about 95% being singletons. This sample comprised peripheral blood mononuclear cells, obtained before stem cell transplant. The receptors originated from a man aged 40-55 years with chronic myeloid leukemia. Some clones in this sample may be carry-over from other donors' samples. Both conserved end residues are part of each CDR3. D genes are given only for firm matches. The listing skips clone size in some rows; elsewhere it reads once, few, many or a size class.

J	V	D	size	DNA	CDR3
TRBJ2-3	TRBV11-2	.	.	TGTGCCAGCAGCTTAGATCGGAGAGATACGCAGTATTTT	CASSLDRRDTQYF
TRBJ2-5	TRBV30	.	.	TGTGCCTGGACCCTCCGGGGGTGGGAGACCCAGTACTTC	CAWTLRGWETQYF
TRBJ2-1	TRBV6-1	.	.	TGTGCCAGCAACAGATACAATGAGCAGTTCTTC	CASNRYNEQFF
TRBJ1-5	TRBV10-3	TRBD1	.	TGTGCCATCAGTGAGTCTGAGACAGGGAATCAGCCCCAGCATTTT	CAISESETGNQPQHF
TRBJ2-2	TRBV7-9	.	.	TGTGCCAGCAGCTTTGGTAATGGGGAGCTGTTTTTT	CASSFGNGELFF
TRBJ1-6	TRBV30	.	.	TGTGCCTGGAGTAGGGTTCTGGGACGAAATAATTCACCCCTCCACTTT	CAWSRVLGRNNSPLHF
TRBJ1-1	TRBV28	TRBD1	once	TGTGCCAGCAGTTCCGGACAGGGGGCGATATCTGAAGCTTTCTTT	CASSSGQGAISEAFF
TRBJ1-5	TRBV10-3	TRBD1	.	TGTGCCATAGGGACAGGGGATAGCAATCAGCCCCAGCATTTT	CAIGTGDSNQPQHF
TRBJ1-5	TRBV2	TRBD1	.	TGTGCCAGCACTGGGACAGGTTCTCATCAGCCCCAGCATTTT	CASTGTGSHQPQHF
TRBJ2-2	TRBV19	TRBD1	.	TGTGCCAGTAGTATAGACCGGACAGGATTAAACACCGGGGAGCTGTTTTTT	CASSIDRTGLNTGELFF
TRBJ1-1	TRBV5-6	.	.	TGTGCCAGCAGCTTGGAACGGGAAGCTTTCTTT	CASSLEREAFF
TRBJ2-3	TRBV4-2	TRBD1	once	TGTGCCAGCAGCCAAGGGACAGGGTTCTTGCGGGGTACGCAGTATTTT	CASSQGTGFLRGTQYF
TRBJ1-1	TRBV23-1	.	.	TGCGCCAACAAACGGAAGACAAGCGAGAACACTGAAGCTTTCTTT	CANKRKTSENTEAFF
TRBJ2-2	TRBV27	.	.	TGTGCCAGCAGTTTTATGAGGACCGGGGAGCTGTTTTTT	CASSFMRTGELFF
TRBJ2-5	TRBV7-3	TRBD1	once	TGTGCCAGCAGCCCCAACAGGGGTCTGATGGAGACCCAGTACTTC	CASSPNRGLMETQYF
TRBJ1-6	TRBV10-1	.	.	TGCGCCAGTTACAGGGATTCACCCCTCCACTTT	CASYRDSPLHF
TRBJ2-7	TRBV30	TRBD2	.	TGTGCCTGGAGTCCTGGACTAGCGGGGGCCTACGAGCAGTACTTC	CAWSPGLAGAYEQYF
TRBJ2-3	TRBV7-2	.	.	TGTGCCAGCAGCTCTCCCCGGACTAGCACAGATACGCAGTATTTT	CASSSPRTSTDTQYF
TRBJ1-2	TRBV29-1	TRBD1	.	TGCAGCGTTTTGACAGGGCCGGACTATGGCTACACCTTC	CSVLTGPDYGYTF
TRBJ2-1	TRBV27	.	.	TGTGCCAGCAGTTTAGGCAATGAGCAGTTCTTC	CASSLGNEQFF
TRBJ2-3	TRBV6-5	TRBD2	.	TGTGCCAGCAGTTTCGGTAGCGGGGGGGCCATAGATACGCAGTATTTT	CASSFGSGGAIDTQYF
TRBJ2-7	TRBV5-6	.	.	TGTGCCAGCAGCCCAGGGACGAGCGAGCAGTACTTC	CASSPGTSEQYF
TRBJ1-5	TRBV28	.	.	TGTGCCAGCAGTTTAGATAGCAATCAGCCCCAGCATTTT	CASSLDSNQPQHF
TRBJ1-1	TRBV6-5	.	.	TGTGCCAGCAGCGGACAACAGGCGAACACTGAAGCTTTCTTT	CASSGQQANTEAFF
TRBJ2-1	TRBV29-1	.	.	TGCAGCGTTGGTGGACAGACCTTAGAGGGCTCCTACAATGAGCAGTTCTTC	CSVGGQTLEGSYNEQFF
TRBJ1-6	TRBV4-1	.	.	TGCGCCAGCAGCCCAGTCGGGGGGGTCACAAGCTCCTATAATTCACCCCTCCACTTT	CASSPVGGVTSSYNSPLHF
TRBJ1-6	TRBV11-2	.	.	TGTGCCAGCAGCTTCGGGGAGGATTCACCCCTCCACTTT	CASSFGEDSPLHF
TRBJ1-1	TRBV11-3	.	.	TGTGCCAGCAGCTTAGAGGCAGGGAGGAACACTGAAGCTTTCTTT	CASSLEAGRNTEAFF
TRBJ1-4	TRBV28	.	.	TGTGCCAGCAGTCCAGGGGACCTTAATGAAAAACTGTTTTTT	CASSPGDLNEKLFF
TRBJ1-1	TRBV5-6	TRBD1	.	TGTGCCAGCAGCCCTAACCGGGACAGGGCGGACCTGAACACTGAAGCTTTCTTT	CASSPNRDRADLNTEAFF